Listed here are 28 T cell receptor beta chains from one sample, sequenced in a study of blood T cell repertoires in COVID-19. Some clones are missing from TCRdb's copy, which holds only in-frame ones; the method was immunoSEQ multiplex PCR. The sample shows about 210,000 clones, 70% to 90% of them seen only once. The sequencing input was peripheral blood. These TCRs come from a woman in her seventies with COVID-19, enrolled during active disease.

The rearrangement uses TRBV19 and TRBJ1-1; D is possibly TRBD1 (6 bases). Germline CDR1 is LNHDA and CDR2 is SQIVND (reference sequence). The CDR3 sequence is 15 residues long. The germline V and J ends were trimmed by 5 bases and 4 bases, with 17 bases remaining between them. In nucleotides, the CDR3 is TGTGCCAGTAGTCCGGCCGGGACACGAGGCACTGAAGCTTTCTTT. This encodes CASSPAGTRGTEAFF.

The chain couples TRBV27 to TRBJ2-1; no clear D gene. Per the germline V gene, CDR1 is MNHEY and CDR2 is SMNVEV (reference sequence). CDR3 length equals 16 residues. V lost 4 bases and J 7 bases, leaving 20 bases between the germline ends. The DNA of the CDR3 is TGTGCCAGCAGTTCTACTCGGCCTACTGGGCAGAATGAGCAGTTCTTC. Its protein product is CASSSTRPTGQNEQFF.

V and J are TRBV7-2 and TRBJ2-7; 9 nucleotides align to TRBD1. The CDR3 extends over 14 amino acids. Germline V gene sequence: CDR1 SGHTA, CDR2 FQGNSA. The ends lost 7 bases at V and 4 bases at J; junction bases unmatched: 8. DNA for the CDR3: TGTGCCAGCAACTATGGGACAGGGACGTACGAGCAGTACTTC. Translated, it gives CASNYGTGTYEQYF.

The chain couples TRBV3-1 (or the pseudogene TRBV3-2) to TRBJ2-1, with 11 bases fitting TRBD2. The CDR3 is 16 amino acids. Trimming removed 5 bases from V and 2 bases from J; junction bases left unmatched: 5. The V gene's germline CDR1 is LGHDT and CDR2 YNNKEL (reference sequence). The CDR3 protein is CASSYIAGGAYNEQFF. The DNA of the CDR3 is TGTGCCAGCAGCTATATAGCGGGGGGGGCCTACAATGAGCAGTTCTTC.

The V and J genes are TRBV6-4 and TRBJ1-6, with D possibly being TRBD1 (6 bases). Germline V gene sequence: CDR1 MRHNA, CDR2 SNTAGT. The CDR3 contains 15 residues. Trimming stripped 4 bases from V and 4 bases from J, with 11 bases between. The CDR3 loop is CASSGGDRYNSPLHF. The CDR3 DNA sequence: TGTGCCAGCAGTGGAGGAGACAGGTATAATTCACCCCTCCACTTT.

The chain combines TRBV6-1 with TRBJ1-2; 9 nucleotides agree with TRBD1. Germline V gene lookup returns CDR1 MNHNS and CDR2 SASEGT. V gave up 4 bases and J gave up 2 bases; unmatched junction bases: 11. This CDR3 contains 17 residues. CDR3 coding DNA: TGTGCCAGCAGTGCTCTCCTGCCGGGACAGGGAAACTATGGCTACACCTTC. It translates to CASSALLPGQGNYGYTF.

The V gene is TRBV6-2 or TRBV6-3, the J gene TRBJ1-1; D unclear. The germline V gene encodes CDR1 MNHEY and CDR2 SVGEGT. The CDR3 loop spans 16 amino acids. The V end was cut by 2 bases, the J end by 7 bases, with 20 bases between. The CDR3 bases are TGTGCCAGCAGTTACGACGAGGGTTTCAGGAATGGTGAAGCTTTCTTT. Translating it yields CASSYDEGFRNGEAFF.

The CDR3, as DNA: TGTGCCAGCTCACCTGGGACTAGCGACTACGAGCAGTACTTC. This codes for CASSPGTSDYEQYF. This chain joins TRBV18 and TRBJ2-7, with 10 nucleotides matching TRBD2. The CDR3 has 14 amino acids. CDR1 is KGHSH and CDR2 is LQKENI in the germline V gene. The junction had 2 bases not matched to a gene; V was cut back by 3 bases and J by 3 bases. The complete variable domain, with remaining parts taken from reference TRBV18 and TRBJ2-7, reads NAGVMQNPRHLVRRRGQEARLRCSPMKGHSHVYWYRQLPEEGLKFMVYLQKENIIDESGMPKERFSAEFPKEGPSILRIQQVVRGDSAAYFCASSPGTSDYEQYFGPGTRLTVT.

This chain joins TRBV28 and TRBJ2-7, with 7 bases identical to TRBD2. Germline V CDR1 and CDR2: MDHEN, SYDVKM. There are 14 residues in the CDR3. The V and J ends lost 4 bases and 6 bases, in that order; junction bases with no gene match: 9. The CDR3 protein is CASSSWPGGSEQYF. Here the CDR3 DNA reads TGTGCCAGCAGTTCTTGGCCCGGGGGGAGCGAGCAGTACTTC.

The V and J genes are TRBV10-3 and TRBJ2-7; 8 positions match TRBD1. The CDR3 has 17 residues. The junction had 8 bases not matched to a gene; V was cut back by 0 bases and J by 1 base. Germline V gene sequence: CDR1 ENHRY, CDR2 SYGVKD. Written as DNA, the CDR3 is TGTGCCATCAGTGAGTCTTTGACAGGGGATAAGTCCTACGAGCAGTACTTC. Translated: CAISESLTGDKSYEQYF.

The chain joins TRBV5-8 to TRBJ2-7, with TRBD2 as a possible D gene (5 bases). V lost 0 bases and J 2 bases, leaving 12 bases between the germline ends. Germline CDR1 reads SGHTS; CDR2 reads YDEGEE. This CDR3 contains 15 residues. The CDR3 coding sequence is TGTGCCAGCAGCTTGGCCTCGGAGGCAGCCTACGAGCAGTACTTC. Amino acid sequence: CASSLASEAAYEQYF.

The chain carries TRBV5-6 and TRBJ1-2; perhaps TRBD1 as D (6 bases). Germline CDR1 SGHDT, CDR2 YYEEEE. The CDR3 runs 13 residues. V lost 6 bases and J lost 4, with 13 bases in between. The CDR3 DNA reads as TGTGCCAGCAATATGGACAGCTTCTATGGCTACACCTTC. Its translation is CASNMDSFYGYTF. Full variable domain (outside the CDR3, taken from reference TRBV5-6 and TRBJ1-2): DAGVTQSPTHLIKTRGQQVTLRCSPKSGHDTVSWYQQALGQGPQFIFQYYEEEERQRGNFPDRFSGHQFPNYSSELNVNALLLGDSALYLCASNMDSFYGYTFGSGTRLTVV.

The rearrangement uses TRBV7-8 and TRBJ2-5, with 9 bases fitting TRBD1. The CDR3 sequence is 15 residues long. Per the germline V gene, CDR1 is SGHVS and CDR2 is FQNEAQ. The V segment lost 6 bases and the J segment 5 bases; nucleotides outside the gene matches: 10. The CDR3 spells CASSLTQGARETQYF. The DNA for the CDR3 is TGTGCCAGCAGTTTAACACAGGGGGCGAGGGAGACCCAGTACTTC.

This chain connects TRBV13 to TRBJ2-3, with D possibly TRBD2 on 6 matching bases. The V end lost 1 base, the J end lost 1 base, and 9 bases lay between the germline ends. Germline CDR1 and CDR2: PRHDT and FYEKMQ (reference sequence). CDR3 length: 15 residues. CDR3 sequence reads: CASSLVRDRTDTQYF. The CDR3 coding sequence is TGTGCCAGCAGCTTAGTGCGGGACCGCACAGATACGCAGTATTTT.

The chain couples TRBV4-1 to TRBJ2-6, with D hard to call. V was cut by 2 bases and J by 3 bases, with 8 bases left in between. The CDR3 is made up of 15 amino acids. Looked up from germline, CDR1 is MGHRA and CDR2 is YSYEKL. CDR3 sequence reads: CASSQLRFGANVLTF. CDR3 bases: TGCGCCAGCAGCCAACTCCGGTTTGGGGCCAACGTCCTGACTTTC.

The CDR3 DNA sequence: TGTGCCAGCAGCCCGAGGGACAGAACCGGGGAGCTGTTTTTT. It translates to CASSPRDRTGELFF. The chain couples TRBV7-2 to TRBJ2-2; 7 positions agree with TRBD1. This CDR3 has 14 amino acids. Germline CDR1 is SGHTA and CDR2 is FQGNSA. With V trimmed by 5 bases and J by 5 bases, 5 bases remained unmatched.

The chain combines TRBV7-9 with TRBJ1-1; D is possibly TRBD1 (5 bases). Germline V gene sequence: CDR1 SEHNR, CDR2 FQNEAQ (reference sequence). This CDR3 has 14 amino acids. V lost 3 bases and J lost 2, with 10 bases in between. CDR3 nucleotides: TGTGCCAGCAGCTTTGGCGGACAAAACACTGAAGCTTTCTTT. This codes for CASSFGGQNTEAFF.

CDR3 residues: CASIIGGGGYTF. The CDR3 DNA reads TGTGCCAGCATCATCGGGGGGGGCGGCTACACCTTC. The V and J genes are TRBV6-5 and TRBJ1-2; possible D gene TRBD1, 6 bases. Germline CDR1 and CDR2: MNHEY and SVGAGI. This CDR3 contains 12 residues. V was shortened by 7 bases and J by 8 bases, with 14 bases between the two germline ends.

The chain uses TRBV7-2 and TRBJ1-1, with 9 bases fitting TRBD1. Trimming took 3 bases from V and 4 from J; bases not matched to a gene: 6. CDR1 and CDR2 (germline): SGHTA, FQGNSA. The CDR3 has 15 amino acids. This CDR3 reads CASSLWTGDPTEAFF. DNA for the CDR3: TGTGCCAGCAGCTTGTGGACAGGGGACCCCACTGAAGCTTTCTTT.

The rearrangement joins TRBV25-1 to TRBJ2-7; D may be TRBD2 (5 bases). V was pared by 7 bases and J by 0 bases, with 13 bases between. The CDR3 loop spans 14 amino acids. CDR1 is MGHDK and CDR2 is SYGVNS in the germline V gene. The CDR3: CASIPGGSSYEQYF. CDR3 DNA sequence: TGTGCCAGCATCCCTGGTGGGAGCTCCTACGAGCAGTACTTC.

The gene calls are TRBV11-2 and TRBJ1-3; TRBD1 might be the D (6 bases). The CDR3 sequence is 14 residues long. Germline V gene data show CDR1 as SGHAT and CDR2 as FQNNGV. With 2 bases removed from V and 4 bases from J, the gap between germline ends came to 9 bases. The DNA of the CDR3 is TGTGCCAGCAGCTTAATCGGACAGGGAAACACCATATATTTT. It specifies CASSLIGQGNTIYF.

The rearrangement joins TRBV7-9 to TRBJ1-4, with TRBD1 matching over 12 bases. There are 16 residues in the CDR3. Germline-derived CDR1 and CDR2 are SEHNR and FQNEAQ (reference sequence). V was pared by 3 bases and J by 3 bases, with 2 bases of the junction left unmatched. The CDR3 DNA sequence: TGTGCCAGCAGCTTGGGACAGGGGGCGCCTAATGAAAAACTGTTTTTT. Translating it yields CASSLGQGAPNEKLFF.

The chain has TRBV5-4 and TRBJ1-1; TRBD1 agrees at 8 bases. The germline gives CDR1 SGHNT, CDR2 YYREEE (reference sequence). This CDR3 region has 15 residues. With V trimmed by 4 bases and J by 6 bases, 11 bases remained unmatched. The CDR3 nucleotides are TGTGCCAGCAGCCCGACAGGGGCGAGAGGGGCTGAAGCTTTCTTT. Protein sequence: CASSPTGARGAEAFF.

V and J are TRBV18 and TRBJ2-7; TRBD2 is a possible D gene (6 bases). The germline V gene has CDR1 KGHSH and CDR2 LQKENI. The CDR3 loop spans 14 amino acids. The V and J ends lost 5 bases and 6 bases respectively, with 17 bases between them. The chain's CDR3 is CASSSFVGDSEQYF. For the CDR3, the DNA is TGTGCCAGCTCATCATTTGTGGGGGACTCCGAGCAGTACTTC.

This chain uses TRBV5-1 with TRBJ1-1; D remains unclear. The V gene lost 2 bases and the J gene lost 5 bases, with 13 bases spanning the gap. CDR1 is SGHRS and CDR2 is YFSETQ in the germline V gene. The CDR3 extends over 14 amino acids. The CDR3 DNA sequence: TGCGCCAGCAGCTTCCAGACCCCGAGGACTGAAGCTTTCTTT. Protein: CASSFQTPRTEAFF. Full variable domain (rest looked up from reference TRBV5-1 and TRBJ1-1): KAGVTQTPRYLIKTRGQQVTLSCSPISGHRSVSWYQQTPGQGLQFLFEYFSETQRNKGNFPGRFSGRQFSNSRSEMNVSTLELGDSALYLCASSFQTPRTEAFFGQGTRLTVV.

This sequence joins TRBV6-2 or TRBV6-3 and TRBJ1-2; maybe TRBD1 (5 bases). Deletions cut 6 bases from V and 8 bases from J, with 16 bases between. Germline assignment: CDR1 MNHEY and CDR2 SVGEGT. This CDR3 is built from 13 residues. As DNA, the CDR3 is TGTGCCAGCAGCACCGACAGTACCAGGGGCTACACCTTC. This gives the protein CASSTDSTRGYTF.

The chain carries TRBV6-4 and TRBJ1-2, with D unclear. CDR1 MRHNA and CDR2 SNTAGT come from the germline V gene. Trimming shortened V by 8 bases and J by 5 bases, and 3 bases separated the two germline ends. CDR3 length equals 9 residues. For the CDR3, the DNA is TGTGCCAGCCTATATGGCTACACCTTC. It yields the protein CASLYGYTF.

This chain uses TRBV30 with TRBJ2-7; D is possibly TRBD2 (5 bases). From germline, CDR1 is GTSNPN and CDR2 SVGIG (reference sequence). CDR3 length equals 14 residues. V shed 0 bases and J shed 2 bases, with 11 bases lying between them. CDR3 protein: CAWSVRGSAYEQYF. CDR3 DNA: TGTGCCTGGAGTGTACGGGGTAGTGCCTACGAGCAGTACTTC.